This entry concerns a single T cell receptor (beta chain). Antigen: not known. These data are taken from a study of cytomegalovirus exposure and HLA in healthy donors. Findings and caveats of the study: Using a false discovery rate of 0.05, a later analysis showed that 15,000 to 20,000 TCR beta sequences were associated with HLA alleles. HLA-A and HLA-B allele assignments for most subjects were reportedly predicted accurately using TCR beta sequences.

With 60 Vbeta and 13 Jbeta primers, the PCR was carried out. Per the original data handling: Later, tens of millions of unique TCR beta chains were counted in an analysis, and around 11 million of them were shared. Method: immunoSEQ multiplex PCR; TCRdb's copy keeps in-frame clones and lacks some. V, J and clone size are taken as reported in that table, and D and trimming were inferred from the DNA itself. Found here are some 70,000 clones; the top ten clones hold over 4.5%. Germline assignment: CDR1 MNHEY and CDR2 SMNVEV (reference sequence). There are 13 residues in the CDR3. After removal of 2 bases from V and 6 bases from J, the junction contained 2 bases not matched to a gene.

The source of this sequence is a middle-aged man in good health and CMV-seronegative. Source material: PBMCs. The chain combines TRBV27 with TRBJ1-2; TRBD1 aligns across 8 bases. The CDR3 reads CASSLQGAHGYTF. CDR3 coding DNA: TGTGCCAGCAGTTTACAGGGGGCGCATGGCTACACCTTC.